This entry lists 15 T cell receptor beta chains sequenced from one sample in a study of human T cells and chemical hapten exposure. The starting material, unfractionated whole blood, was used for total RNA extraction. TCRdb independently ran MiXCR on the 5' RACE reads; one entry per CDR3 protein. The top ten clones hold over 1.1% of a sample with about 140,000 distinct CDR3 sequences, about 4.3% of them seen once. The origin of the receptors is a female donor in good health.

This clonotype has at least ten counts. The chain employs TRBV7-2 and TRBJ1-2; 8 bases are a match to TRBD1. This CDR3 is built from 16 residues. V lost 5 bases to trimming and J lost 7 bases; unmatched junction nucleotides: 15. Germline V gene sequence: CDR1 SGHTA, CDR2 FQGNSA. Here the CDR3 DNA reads TGTGCCAGCAGCCCCATCGCGGACAGGGTTGTTCGTGGCTACACCTTC. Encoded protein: CASSPIADRVVRGYTF.

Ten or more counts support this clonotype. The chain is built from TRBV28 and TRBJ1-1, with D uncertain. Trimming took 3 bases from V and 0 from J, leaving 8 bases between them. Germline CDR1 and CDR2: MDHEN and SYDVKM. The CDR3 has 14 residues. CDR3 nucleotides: TGTGCCAGCAGTTTTGTATCGGTGAACACTGAAGCTTTCTTT. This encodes CASSFVSVNTEAFF. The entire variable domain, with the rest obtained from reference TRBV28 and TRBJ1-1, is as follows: DVKVTQSSRYLVKRTGEKVFLECVQDMDHENMFWYRQDPGLGLRLIYFSYDVKMKEKGDIPEGYSVSREKKERFSLILESASTNQTSMYLCASSFVSVNTEAFFGQGTRLTVV.

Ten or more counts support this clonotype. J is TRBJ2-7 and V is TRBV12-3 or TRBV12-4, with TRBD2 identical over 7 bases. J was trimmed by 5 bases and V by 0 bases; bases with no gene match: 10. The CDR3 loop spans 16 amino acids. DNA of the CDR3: TGTGCCAGCAGTTTAGCCCTTGGGGGGGTTTACCACGAGCAGTACTTC. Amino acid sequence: CASSLALGGVYHEQYF.

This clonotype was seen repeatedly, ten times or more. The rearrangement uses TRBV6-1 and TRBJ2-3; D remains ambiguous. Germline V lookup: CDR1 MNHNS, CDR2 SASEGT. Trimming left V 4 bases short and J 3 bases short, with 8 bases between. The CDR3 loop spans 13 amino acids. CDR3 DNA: TGTGCCAGCAGTGCCGACCGAACAGATACGCAGTATTTT. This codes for CASSADRTDTQYF.

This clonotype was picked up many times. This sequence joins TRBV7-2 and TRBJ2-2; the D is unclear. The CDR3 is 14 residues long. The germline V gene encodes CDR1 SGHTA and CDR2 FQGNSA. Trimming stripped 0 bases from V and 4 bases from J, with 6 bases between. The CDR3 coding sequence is TGTGCCAGCAGCTTAGCCTTCATCACCGGGGAGCTGTTTTTT. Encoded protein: CASSLAFITGELFF.

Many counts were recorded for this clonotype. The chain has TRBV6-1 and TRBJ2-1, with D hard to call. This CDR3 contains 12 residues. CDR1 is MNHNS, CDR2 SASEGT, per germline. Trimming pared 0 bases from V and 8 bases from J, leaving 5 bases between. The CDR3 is CASSEASYEQFF. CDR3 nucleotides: TGTGCCAGCAGTGAAGCCTCGTATGAGCAGTTCTTC.

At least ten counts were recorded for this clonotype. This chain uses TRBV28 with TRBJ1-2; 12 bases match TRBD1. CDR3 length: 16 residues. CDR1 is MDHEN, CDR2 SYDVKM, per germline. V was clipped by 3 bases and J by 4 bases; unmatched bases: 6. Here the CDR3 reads CASSFGDRGPRYGYTF. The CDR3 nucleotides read TGTGCCAGCAGTTTTGGGGACAGGGGGCCTCGCTATGGCTACACCTTC.

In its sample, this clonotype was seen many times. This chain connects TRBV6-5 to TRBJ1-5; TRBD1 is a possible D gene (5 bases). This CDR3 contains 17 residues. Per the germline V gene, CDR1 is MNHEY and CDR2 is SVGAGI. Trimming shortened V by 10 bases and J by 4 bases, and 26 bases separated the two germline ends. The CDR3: CATYPGKGPPFNQPQHF. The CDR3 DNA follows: TGTGCCACTTACCCCGGGAAGGGGCCCCCATTTAATCAGCCCCAGCATTTT.

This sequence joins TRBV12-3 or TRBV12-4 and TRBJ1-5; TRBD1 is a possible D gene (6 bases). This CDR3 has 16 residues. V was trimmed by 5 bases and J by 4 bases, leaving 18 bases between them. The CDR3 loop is CASSPPGGAGNQPQHF. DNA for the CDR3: TGTGCCAGCAGTCCACCGGGGGGGGCGGGTAATCAGCCCCAGCATTTT.

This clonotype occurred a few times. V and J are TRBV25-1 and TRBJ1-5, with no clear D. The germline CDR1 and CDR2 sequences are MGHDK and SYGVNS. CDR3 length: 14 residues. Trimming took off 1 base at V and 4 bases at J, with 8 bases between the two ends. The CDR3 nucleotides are TGTGCCAGCAGTGAATCAGGCTGTAATCAGCCCCAGCATTTT. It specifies CASSESGCNQPQHF.

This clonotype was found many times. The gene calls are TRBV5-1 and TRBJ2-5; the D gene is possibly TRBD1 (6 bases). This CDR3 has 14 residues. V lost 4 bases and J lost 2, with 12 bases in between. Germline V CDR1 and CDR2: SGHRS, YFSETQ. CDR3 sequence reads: CASSPGTGQETQYF. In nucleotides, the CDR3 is TGCGCCAGCAGCCCTGGCACAGGGCAAGAGACCCAGTACTTC.

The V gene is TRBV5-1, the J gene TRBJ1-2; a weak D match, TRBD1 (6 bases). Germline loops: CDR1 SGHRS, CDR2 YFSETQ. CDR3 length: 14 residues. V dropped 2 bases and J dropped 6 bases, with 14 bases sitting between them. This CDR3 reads CASSFFRGGDGYTF. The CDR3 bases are TGCGCCAGCAGCTTTTTTAGGGGGGGCGATGGCTACACCTTC.

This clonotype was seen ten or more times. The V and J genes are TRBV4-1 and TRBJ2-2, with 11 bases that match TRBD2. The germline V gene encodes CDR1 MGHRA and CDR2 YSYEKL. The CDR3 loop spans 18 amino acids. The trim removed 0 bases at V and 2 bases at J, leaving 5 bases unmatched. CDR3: CASSQEGTSGVNTGELFF. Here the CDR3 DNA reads TGCGCCAGCAGCCAAGAAGGGACTAGCGGAGTAAACACCGGGGAGCTGTTTTTT.

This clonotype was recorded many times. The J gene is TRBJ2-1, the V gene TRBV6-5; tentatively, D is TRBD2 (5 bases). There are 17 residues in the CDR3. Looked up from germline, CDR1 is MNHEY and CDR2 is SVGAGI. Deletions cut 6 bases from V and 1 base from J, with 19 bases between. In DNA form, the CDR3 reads TGTGCCAGCAGCTACGACCATAGCGAGGAATCCTACAATGAGCAGTTCTTC. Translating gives CASSYDHSEESYNEQFF.

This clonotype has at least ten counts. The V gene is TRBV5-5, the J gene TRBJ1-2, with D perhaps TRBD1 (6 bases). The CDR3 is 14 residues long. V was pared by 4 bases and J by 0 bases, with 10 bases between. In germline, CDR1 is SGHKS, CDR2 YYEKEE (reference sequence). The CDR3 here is CASSTRTANYGYTF. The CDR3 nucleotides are TGTGCCAGCAGCACCCGGACAGCTAACTATGGCTACACCTTC.